Reported below is one T cell receptor beta chain. The antigen it binds to is not known. Base qualities are not provided; no much larger clone lies one nucleotide away. This entry is derived from a study of early T cells in non-severe SARS-CoV-2 infection (dated by TCRdb to about 2021). Background on the whole study: Because TCR sequencing was done on bulk RNA from unsorted whole blood, the alpha and beta chains could not be paired.

The receptor library was made with 5' RACE. Sequenced on a NextSeq 500. Unique molecular identifiers were attached to individual cDNA molecules in the TCR library protocol so that sequencing error and PCR bias could be corrected. Sequencing covered both TCR alpha and beta chains, and within each sample the abundances of alpha and beta sequences were tightly co-correlated. Per the source publication's procedure: Decombinator V4 was used to annotate the V gene, J gene and CDR3 of the TCR sequences. Expanded TCRs were defined as changing significantly between any two time points under a Poisson model with p below 0.0001. TCR abundances were normalised to the total number of TCRs sequenced per sample and were expressed as counts per million. MAIT TCRs were defined by TRAV1-2 paired with TRAJ12, TRAJ20 or TRAJ33, and iNKT TCRs by TRAV10 paired with TRAJ18. VDJdb, accessed 1 November 2021, was searched for CMV, EBV and SARS-CoV-2 annotated TCRs, excluding TCRs annotated for multiple antigens. The public reads were quality trimmed at Q25 with fastp and then assembled into clones with MiXCR by TCRdb, keeping productive beta chains. Every distinct CDR3 protein forms one entry, paired with its most common genes and DNA. The V and J calls follow TCRdb's processing rather than the paper's. The sample profile shows some 49,000 distinct CDR3 sequences; roughly 4.5% of them were found once. Of the sample, around 6% falls within the top ten clones.

The germline V gene yields SNHLY for CDR1 and FYNNEI for CDR2. The CDR3 measures 14 amino acids from cysteine to phenylalanine. Solely the CDR3 DNA is kept, with 42 bases framed from the first base. V loses 5 bases at its end and J loses 6 bases; junction bases beyond the gene matches: 6. The paper as a whole reports these results and caveats: Matching against VDJdb was skewed toward anti-spike CD8 responses, likely underestimated virus-specific expansions, and missed private and CD4 specificities.

A case-control design nested within a healthcare worker cohort in London, UK, was used, with weekly nasopharyngeal swab PCR tests and blood sampling performed. Healthcare workers were recruited between 23 and 31 March 2020, during the week of the UK lockdown, and were followed weekly for up to roughly 16 weeks. The receptor comes from an adult who was a healthcare worker with PCR-confirmed SARS-CoV-2 infection or an uninfected control (not recorded which). The sequencing input was whole blood. The sequence links TRBV2 to TRBJ2-1, and 8 bases in between align with TRBD1. The CDR3 reads CASSSTGGSNEQFF. Read as DNA, the sequence is TGTGCCAGCAGTAGCACAGGGGGATCCAATGAGCAGTTCTTC.